These T cell receptor beta chains were read from a single sample in a study of T cell responses to AZD1222 COVID-19 vaccine. Only in-frame clones appear in the TCRdb table, and some are missing; sequencing was by immunoSEQ multiplex PCR. The sample lists more than 60,000 clones, about nine tenths seen once, with over 20% in the top ten. The sequenced sample was peripheral blood, obtained on day 0 of AZD1222 vaccination. These receptors were obtained from an adult in good health. CDR3s include the opening cysteine and the closing phenylalanine or tryptophan. Each record gives: CDR3 DNA, CDR3 protein, V gene, J gene, D gene, clone size. D genes are given only for firm matches. Some rows have no size entry. The others give once, few or many, or a class for an expanded clone.

TGCGCCAGCAGCCAAGAGTGGCAGGGTCAGCCCCAGCATTTT	CASSQEWQGQPQHF	TRBV4-1	TRBJ1-5	-	many
TGTGCCACCAGTACCAAGATGGGGGGTCAGCCCCAGCATTTT	CATSTKMGGQPQHF	TRBV24-1	TRBJ1-5	-	once
TGTGCCAGCAGCTTAATGGGCGACACTGAAGCTTTCTTT	CASSLMGDTEAFF	TRBV7-9	TRBJ1-1	-	-
TGTGCCAGCAAAACAGGGGGTGATCAGCCCCAGCATTTT	CASKTGGDQPQHF	TRBV6-6	TRBJ1-5	TRBD1	-
TGTGCCAGCAGCTATCTGAGTGGGAGCAATCAGCCCCAGCATTTT	CASSYLSGSNQPQHF	TRBV5-5	TRBJ1-5	-	-
TGTGCCAGCAGAAAGCTATCTTCGGACGAGCAGTACTTC	CASRKLSSDEQYF	TRBV6-5	TRBJ2-7	-	-
TGTGCCATCAGTAATGGACAGGGAATATATGGCTACACCTTC	CAISNGQGIYGYTF	TRBV10-3	TRBJ1-2	TRBD1	-
TGTGCCACTTCGAGGTCTGGGAGCTCCTACGAGCAGTACTTC	CATSRSGSSYEQYF	TRBV2	TRBJ2-7	-	once
TGTGCCAGCAGCTTAATGGCCGACATACAGGGTTCCACTGAAGCTTTCTTT	CASSLMADIQGSTEAFF	TRBV7-3	TRBJ1-1	-	-
TGTGCCAGCAGTTTTTCCGCGGGTAACTATGGCTACACCTTC	CASSFSAGNYGYTF	TRBV27	TRBJ1-2	-	-
TGTGCCAGTGGGAGAACGGTCACAGATACGCAGTATTTT	CASGRTVTDTQYF	TRBV19	TRBJ2-3	-	-
TGTGCCAGCAGCCCGGGACTAGCCTACGAGCAGTACTTC	CASSPGLAYEQYF	TRBV5-6	TRBJ2-7	TRBD2	-
TGTGCCAGCAGCGTAGGAGGGTTTAATGAAAAACTGTTTTTT	CASSVGGFNEKLFF	TRBV9	TRBJ1-4	-	-
TGTGCCAGCTCTCCTGGGCTCGGTCAGCCCCAGCATTTT	CASSPGLGQPQHF	TRBV18	TRBJ1-5	-	-
TGTGCCAGCAGTTACAGCTGGGGACTAGCGGGAGATTACGAGCAGTACTTC	CASSYSWGLAGDYEQYF	TRBV28	TRBJ2-7	TRBD2	once